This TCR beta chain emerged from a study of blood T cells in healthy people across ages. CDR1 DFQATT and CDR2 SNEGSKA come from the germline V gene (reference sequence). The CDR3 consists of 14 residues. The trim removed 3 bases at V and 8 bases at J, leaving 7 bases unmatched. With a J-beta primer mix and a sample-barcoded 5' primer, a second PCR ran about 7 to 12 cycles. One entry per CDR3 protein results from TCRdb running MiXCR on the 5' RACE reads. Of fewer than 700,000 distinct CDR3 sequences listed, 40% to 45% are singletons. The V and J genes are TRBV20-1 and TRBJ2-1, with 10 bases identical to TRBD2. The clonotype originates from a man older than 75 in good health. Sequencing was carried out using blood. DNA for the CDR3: TGCAGTGCTAGTTCTAGCGGGAGACTCTATGAGCAGTTCTTC. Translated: CSASSSGRLYEQFF.